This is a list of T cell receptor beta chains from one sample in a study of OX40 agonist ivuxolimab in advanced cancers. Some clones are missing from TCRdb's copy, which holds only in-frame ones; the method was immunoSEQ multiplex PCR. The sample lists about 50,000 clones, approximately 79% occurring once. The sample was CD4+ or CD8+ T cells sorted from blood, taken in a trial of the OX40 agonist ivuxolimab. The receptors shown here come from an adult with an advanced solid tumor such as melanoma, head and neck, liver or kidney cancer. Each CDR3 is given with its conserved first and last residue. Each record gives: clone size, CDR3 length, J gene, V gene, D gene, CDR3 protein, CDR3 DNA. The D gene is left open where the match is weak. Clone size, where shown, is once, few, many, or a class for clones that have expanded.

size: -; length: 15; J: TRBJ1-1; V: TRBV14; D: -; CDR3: CASSPTSARHTEAFF; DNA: TGTGCCAGCAGCCCTACATCGGCCAGACACACTGAAGCTTTCTTT
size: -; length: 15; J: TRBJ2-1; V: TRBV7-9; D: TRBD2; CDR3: CASSLGAGVYDEQFF; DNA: TGTGCCAGCAGCTTAGGCGCGGGGGTATACGATGAGCAGTTCTTC
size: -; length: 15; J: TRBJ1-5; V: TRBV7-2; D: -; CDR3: CASSFDRQLNQPQHF; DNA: TGTGCCAGCAGCTTCGACCGACAGCTCAATCAGCCCCAGCATTTT
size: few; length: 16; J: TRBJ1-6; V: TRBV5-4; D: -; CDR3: CASSLSWPGSGSPLHF; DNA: TGTGCCAGCAGCCTCTCATGGCCAGGGTCTGGCTCACCCCTCCACTTT
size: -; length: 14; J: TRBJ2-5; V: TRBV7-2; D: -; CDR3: CASSFSAAEETQYF; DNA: TGTGCCAGCAGCTTTTCGGCGGCCGAAGAGACCCAGTACTTC
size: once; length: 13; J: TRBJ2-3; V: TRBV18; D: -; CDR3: CASSPARIDTQYF; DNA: TGTGCCAGCTCACCCGCGCGGATTGATACGCAGTATTTT
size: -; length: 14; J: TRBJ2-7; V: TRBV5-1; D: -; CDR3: CASKPGTDFYEQYF; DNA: TGCGCCAGCAAACCGGGGACCGATTTTTACGAGCAGTACTTC
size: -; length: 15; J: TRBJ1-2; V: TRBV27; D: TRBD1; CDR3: CASSYTGGPNYGYTF; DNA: TGTGCCAGCAGTTACACAGGGGGTCCTAACTATGGCTACACCTTC
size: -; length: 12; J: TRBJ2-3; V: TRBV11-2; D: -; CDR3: CASRGAGDTQYF; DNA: TGTGCCAGCCGGGGCGCAGGGGATACGCAGTATTTT
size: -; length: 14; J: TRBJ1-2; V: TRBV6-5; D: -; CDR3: CASRVNRLNYGYTF; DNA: TGTGCCAGCAGGGTTAACAGGTTGAACTATGGCTACACCTTC
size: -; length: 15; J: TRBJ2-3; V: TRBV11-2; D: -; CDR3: CASSSPRGRTDTQYF; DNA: TGTGCCAGCAGCTCCCCTAGAGGCCGCACAGATACGCAGTATTTT
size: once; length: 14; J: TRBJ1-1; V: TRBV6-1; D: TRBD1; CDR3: CASRSGTVNTEAFF; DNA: TGTGCCAGCAGATCCGGGACAGTGAACACTGAAGCTTTCTTT
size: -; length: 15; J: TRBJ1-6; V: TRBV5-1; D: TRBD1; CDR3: CASSLRQGAGSPLHF; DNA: TGCGCCAGCAGCTTGCGCCAGGGGGCCGGTTCACCCCTCCACTTT
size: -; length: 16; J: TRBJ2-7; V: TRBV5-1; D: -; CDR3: CASSLAGRGEYYEQYF; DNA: TGCGCCAGCAGCTTGGCAGGCAGAGGGGAGTACTACGAGCAGTACTTC
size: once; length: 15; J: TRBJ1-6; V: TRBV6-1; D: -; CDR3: CASSPRRGQNSPLHF; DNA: TGTGCCAGCAGTCCTCGACGCGGCCAGAATTCACCCCTCCACTTT
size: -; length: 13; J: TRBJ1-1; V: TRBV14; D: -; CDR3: CASSHLPNTEAFF; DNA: TGTGCCAGCAGCCACTTGCCTAACACTGAAGCTTTCTTT
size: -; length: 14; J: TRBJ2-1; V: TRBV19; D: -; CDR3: CASSMRGDYNEQFF; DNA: TGTGCCAGTAGTATGAGGGGGGATTACAATGAGCAGTTCTTC